The source of this T cell receptor (beta chain) is a study of PD-1 blockade in classical Hodgkin lymphoma (TCRdb year 2020). Context from the whole study: Nivolumab dosing was 3 mg/kg intravenously every 2 weeks, continuing until either disease progression or unacceptable toxicity. The study used CyTOF and TCR beta sequencing to define a peripheral blood immune signature of response to PD-1 blockade in classical Hodgkin lymphoma. Overall study results and their limits: CD4+ but not CD8+ TCR diversity rose significantly by C4D1 (p=0.0027 vs p=0.16), most apparent in complete responders (p=0.02). The study was restricted to a single clinical trial cohort, and the causes of repertoire differences, possibly disease activity or prior therapy, were left undefined. Diversity was lower in patients who began nivolumab less than 1 year after ASCT, so these patients were left out of later analyses to avoid confounding by immune reconstitution. Among trial patients, those achieving complete response had baseline diversity similar to that of newly diagnosed patients, while diversity was significantly lower in partial responders and progressors. Newly diagnosed patients were reported to have lower baseline TCR diversity than healthy donors, and relapsed/refractory patients were reported to have lower baseline TCR diversity still.

As concerns this clone: What antigen it recognizes has not been identified. No much larger clonotype is one base removed from it; base qualities were not supplied.

The Qiagen DNeasy kit was used to extract genomic DNA both from unsorted PBMCs and from the negatively selected CD4+ and CD8+ fractions. TCR beta CDR3 regions were subjected to amplification by immunoSEQ multiplex PCR with primers that anneal to V and J segments. A synthetic immune receptor repertoire was used to minimize amplification bias, and any remaining bias was removed computationally after sequencing. The authors' pipeline ran thus. Custom Python scripts were used to quantify repertoire diversity as the Shannon entropy index. Unsorted, CD4+ and CD8+ repertoires were analyzed separately, except in combined analyses where CD4+ and CD8+ sequences were merged in silico. A clone counted as expanded when the clone's frequency after treatment rose at least 2-fold relative to C1D1, and clones undetected at baseline were given a pseudocount of 0.5. Clones with 0 or 1 copy at C1D1 were defined as singleton clones, while clones with 2 or more copies were defined as non-singleton clones. Clones expanded in unsorted samples were annotated as CD4+, CD8+ or unknown by matching protein sequences in sorted samples from the same patient. Wilcoxon tests were applied to paired samples to test diversity changes from C1D1 to C4D1. As stored in TCRdb, this immuneACCESS dataset retains in-frame rearrangements with V and J assigned. A fraction of the clones does not appear; measured against another copy, unresolved V genes explain less than half of the discrepancy, and the remainder lacks a known reason. From that table come the V and J calls and clone size; the DNA was used to work out D and trimming. This sample has about 59,000 clones in its table, and over 85% of those were observed once. Approximately 9.7% of the sample is in the top ten clones.

Including the terminal cysteine and phenylalanine, the CDR3 comprises 12 residues. Of all the DNA, just the CDR3 is kept, 36 bases in frame from base 1. V loses 6 bases at its end and J loses 13 bases; junction bases beyond the gene matches: 3. Via the germline V gene, CDR1 is ENHRY and CDR2 SYGVKD. The time point label for this specimen denotes: cycle 1 day 1 (C1D1), immediately before nivolumab initiation. Every trial patient had relapsed following autologous stem cell transplantation, and prior brentuximab vedotin exposure was what differed among cohorts A, B and C. The trial cohort included 50 to 70 patients with relapsed/refractory classical Hodgkin lymphoma, and each patient had a best overall response of complete response, partial response or progressive disease. In the multi-cohort phase II CheckMate 205 trial, trial patients received single-agent nivolumab. Best overall response was determined by an independent review committee according to the 2007 International Working Group response criteria. Trial PBMCs were collected immediately before nivolumab initiation (C1D1) and during therapy at cycle 2 day 1 and cycle 4 day 1. Peripheral blood was collected in 8 mL Vacutainer Cell Preparation Tubes, from which PBMCs were isolated by centrifugation and then cryopreserved.

The receptor's source is a human donor with classical Hodgkin lymphoma. Sample: peripheral blood mononuclear cells (PBMCs), taken at baseline. The chain uses TRBV10-3 and TRBJ2-3, with 14 central nucleotides matching TRBD2. The nucleotides read TGTGCCATCAGGACTAGCGGGGGGGAAGAGTATTTT. Its translation reads: CAIRTSGGEEYF.